Included here is one T cell receptor (beta chain) sequence, with context. The entry originates in a study of cytomegalovirus exposure and HLA in healthy donors. Generated by immunoSEQ multiplex PCR, the TCRdb table keeps only in-frame clones and is missing some. The sample consists of hundreds of thousands of clones, over 75% of them appearing once. V was pared by 4 bases and J by 5 bases, with 4 bases of the junction left unmatched. CDR1 MNHNY and CDR2 SVGAGI come from the germline V gene (reference sequence). The CDR3 is made up of 14 amino acids. The V and J genes are TRBV6-6 and TRBJ2-3; 9 positions match TRBD2. The receptor comes from a man between 18 and 35 years old in good health and CMV-seropositive. The sample taken for sequencing was PBMCs. The CDR3 coding sequence is TGTGCCAGCAGTTTAATTAGCGGGAGAGATACGCAGTATTTT. As protein: CASSLISGRDTQYF.